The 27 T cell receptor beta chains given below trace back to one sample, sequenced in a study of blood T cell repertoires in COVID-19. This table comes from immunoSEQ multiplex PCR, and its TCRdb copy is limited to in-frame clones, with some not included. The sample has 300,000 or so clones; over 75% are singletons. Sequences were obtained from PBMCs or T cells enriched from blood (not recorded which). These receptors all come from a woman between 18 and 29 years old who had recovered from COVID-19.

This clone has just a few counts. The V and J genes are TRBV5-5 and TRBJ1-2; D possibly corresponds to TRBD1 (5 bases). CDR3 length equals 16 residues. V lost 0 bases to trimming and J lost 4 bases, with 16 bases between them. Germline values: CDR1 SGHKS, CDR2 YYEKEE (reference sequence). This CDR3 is CASSLEVSRDAYGYTF. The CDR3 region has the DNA TGTGCCAGCAGCTTGGAAGTTTCCAGGGATGCCTATGGCTACACCTTC.

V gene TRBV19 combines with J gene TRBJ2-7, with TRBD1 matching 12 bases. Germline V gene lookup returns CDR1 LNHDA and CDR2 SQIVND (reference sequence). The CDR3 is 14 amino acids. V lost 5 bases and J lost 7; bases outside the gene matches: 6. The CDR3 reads CASSAGTGGREQYF. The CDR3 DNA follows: TGTGCCAGTAGTGCGGGGACAGGGGGCCGGGAGCAGTACTTC.

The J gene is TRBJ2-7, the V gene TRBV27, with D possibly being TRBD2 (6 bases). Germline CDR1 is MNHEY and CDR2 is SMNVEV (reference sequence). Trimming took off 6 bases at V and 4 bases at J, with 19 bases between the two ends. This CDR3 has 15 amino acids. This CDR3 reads CASSPLIGTSYEQYF. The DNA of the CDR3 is TGTGCCAGCAGCCCATTGATCGGGACTTCTTACGAGCAGTACTTC.

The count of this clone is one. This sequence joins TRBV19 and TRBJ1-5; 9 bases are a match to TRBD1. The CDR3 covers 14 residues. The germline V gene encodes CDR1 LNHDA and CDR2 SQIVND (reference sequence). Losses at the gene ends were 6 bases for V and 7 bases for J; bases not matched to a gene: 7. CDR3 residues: CASRKQGAGQPQHF. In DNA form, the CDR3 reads TGTGCCAGTAGGAAACAGGGGGCGGGACAGCCCCAGCATTTT.

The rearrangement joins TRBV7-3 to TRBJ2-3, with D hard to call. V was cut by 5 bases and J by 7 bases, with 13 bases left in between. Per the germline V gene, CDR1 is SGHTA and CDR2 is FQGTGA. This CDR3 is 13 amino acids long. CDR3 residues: CASSQSDSHTQYF. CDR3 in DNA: TGTGCCAGCAGCCAGAGCGACTCCCATACGCAGTATTTT. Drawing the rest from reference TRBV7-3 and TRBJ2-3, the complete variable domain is GAGVSQTPSNKVTEKGKYVELRCDPISGHTALYWYRQSLGQGPEFLIYFQGTGAADDSGLPNDRFFAVRPEGSVSTLKIQRTERGDSAVYLCASSQSDSHTQYFGPGTRLTVL.

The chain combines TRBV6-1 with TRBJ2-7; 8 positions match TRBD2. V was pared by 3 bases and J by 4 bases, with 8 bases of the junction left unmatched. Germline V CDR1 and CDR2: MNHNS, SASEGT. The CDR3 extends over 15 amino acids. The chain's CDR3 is CASSEAGGGYYEQYF. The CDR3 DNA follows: TGTGCCAGCAGTGAGGCGGGAGGAGGGTATTACGAGCAGTACTTC.

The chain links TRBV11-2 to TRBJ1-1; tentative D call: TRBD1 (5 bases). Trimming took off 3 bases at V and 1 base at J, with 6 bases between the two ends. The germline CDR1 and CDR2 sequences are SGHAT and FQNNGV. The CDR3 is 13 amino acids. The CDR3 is CASSFQGNTEAFF. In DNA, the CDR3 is TGTGCCAGCAGCTTTCAGGGGAACACTGAAGCTTTCTTT.

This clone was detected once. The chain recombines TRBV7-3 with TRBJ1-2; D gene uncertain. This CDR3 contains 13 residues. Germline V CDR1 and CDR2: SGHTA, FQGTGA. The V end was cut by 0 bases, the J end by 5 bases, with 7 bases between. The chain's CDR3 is CASSLTCSYGYTF. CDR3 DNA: TGTGCCAGCAGCTTAACGTGTTCATATGGCTACACCTTC.

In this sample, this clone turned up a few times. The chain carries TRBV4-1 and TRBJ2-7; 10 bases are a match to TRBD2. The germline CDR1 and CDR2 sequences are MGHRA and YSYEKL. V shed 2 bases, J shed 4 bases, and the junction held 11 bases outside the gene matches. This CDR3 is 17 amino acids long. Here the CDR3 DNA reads TGCGCCAGCAGCCAATCGGGCCCTAGCGGGAGATTTTACGAGCAGTACTTC. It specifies CASSQSGPSGRFYEQYF.

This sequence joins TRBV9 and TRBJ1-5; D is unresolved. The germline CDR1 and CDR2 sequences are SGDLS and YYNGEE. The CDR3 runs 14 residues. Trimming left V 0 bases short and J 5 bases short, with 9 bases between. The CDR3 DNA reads TGTGCCAGCAGCGTAGGTAGTTTCGATCAGCCCCAGCATTTT. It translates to CASSVGSFDQPQHF. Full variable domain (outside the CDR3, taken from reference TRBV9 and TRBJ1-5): DSGVTQTPKHLITATGQRVTLRCSPRSGDLSVYWYQQSLDQGLQFLIQYYNGEERAKGNILERFSAQQFPDLHSELNLSSLELGDSALYFCASSVGSFDQPQHFGDGTRLSIL.

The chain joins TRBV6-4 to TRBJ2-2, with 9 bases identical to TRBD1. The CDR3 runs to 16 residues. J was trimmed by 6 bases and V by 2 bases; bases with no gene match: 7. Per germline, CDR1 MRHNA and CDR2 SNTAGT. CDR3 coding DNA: TGTGCCAGCAGTGACCCGGGACAGGGTAACCCCGGGGAGCTGTTTTTT. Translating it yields CASSDPGQGNPGELFF.

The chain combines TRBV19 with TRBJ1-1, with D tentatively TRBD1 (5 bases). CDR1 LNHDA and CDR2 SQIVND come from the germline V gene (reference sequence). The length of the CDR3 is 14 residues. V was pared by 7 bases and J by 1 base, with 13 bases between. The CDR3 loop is CASTLMGPNTEAFF. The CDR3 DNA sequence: TGTGCCAGTACCTTAATGGGGCCGAACACTGAAGCTTTCTTT. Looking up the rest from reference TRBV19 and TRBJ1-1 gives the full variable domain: DGGITQSPKYLFRKEGQNVTLSCEQNLNHDAMYWYRQDPGQGLRLIYYSQIVNDFQKGDIAEGYSVSREKKESFPLTVTSAQKNPTAFYLCASTLMGPNTEAFFGQGTRLTVV.

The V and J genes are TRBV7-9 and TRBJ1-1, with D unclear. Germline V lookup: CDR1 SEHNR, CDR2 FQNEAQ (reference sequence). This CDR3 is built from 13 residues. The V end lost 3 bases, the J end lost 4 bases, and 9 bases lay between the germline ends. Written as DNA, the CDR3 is TGTGCCAGCAGCTTGGTTGGGAGCACTGAAGCTTTCTTT. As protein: CASSLVGSTEAFF.

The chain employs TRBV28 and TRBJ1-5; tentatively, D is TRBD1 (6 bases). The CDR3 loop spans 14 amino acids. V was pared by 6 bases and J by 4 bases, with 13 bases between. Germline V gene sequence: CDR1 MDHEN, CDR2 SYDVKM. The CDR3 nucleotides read TGTGCCAGCAGCCAACAACAGGGAAATCAGCCCCAGCATTTT. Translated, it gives CASSQQQGNQPQHF.

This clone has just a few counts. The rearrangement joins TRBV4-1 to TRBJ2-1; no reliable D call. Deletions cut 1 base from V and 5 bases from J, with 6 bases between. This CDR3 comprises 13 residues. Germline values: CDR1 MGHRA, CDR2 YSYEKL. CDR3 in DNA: TGCGCCAGCAGCCAAGGTGCGGACAATGAGCAGTTCTTC. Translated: CASSQGADNEQFF.

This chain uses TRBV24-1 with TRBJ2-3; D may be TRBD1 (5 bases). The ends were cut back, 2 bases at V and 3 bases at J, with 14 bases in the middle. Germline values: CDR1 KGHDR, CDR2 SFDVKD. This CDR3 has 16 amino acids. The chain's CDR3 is CATSDSHPGRTDTQYF. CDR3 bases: TGTGCCACCAGTGATTCACACCCAGGGCGTACAGATACGCAGTATTTT.

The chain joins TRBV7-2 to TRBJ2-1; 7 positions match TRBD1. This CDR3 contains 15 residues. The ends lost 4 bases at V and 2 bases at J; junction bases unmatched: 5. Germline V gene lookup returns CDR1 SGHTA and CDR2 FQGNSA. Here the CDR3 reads CASSYTGQTYNEQFF. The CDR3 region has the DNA TGTGCCAGCAGCTATACGGGACAGACCTACAATGAGCAGTTCTTC.

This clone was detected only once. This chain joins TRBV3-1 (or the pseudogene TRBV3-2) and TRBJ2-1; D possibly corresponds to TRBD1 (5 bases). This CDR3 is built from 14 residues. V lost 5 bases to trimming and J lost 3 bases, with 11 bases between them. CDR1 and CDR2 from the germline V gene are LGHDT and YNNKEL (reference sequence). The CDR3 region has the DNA TGTGCCAGCAGCGCCGCAGGGTACTACAATGAGCAGTTCTTC. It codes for CASSAAGYYNEQFF.

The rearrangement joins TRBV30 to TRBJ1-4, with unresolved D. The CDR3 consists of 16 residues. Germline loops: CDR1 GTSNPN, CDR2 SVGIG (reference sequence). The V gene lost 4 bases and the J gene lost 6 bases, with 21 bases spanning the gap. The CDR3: CAWTGGSQRFDEKLFF. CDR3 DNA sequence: TGTGCCTGGACCGGAGGGTCCCAAAGGTTCGATGAAAAACTGTTTTTT.

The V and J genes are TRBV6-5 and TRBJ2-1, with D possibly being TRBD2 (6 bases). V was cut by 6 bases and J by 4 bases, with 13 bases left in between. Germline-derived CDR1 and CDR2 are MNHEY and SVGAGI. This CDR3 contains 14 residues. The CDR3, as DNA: TGTGCCAGCAGCCGGGAGACCCAATACAATGAGCAGTTCTTC. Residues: CASSRETQYNEQFF.

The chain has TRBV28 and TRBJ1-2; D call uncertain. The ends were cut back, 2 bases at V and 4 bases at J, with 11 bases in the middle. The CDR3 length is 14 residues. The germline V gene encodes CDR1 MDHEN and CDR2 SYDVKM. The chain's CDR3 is CASSLVTTGYGYTF. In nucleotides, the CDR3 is TGTGCCAGCAGTTTAGTAACGACGGGCTATGGCTACACCTTC.

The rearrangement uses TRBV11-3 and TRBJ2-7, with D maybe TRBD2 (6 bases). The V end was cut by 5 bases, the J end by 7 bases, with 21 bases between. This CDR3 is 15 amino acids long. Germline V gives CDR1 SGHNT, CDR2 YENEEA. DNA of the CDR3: TGTGCCAGCAGCCGGGACGGGACTCTTTTTCGGGAGCAGTACTTC. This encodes CASSRDGTLFREQYF.

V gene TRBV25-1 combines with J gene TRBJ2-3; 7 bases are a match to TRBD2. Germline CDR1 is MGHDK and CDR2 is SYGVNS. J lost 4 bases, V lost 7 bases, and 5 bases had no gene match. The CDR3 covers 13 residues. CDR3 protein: CASTPGRADTQYF. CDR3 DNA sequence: TGTGCCAGCACCCCAGGGAGGGCAGATACGCAGTATTTT.

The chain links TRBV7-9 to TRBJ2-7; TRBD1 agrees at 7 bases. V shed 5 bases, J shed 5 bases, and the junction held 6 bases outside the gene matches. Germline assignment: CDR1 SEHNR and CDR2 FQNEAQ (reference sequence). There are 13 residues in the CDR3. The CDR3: CASSGGQIHEQYF. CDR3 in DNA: TGTGCCAGCAGCGGGGGACAGATACACGAGCAGTACTTC.

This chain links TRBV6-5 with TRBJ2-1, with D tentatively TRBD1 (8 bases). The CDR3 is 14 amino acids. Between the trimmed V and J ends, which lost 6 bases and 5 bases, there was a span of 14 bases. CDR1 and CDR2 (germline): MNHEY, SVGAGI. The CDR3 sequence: CASRYRGGNNEQFF. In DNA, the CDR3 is TGTGCCAGCAGGTACAGGGGGGGAAACAATGAGCAGTTCTTC.

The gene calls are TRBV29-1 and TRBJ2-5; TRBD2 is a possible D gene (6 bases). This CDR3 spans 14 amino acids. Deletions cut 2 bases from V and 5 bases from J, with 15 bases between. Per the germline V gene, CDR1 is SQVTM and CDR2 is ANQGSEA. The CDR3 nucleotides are TGCAGCGTTGAAACCTACTCTGGGAGGGAGACCCAGTACTTC. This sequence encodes CSVETYSGRETQYF. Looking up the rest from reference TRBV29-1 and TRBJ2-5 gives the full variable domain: SAVISQKPSRDICQRGTSLTIQCQVDSQVTMMFWYRQQPGQSLTLIATANQGSEATYESGFVIDKFPISRPNLTFSTLTVSNMSPEDSSIYLCSVETYSGRETQYFGPGTRLLVL.

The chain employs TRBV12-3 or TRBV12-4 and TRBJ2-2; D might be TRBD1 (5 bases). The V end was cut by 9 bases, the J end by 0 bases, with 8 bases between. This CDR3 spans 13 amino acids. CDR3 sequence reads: CARGQSNTGELFF. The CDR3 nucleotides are TGTGCCAGAGGACAATCGAACACCGGGGAGCTGTTTTTT.